The clone carrying this T cell receptor (beta chain) appeared a few times. The antigen is unknown. A junction boundary mismatches the germline segment, possibly from a read error. This table comes from immunoSEQ multiplex PCR, and its TCRdb copy is limited to in-frame clones, with some not included. Here the sample spans approximately 59,000 clones, 85% to 95% being singletons. This record comes from a study of cytomegalovirus exposure and HLA in healthy donors. Germline lookup yields CDR1 SSHAT and CDR2 FNYEAQ (reference sequence). The CDR3 extends over 13 amino acids. Study-wide findings and caveats: About 150 TCR beta chains were listed as cytomegalovirus-associated.

The TCR originated in a man younger than 35 in good health and CMV-seropositive. This chain uses TRBV7-7 with TRBJ2-7, with D unclear. Sequencing was performed on PBMCs. The CDR3 DNA follows: TGTGCTAGCAGCTTACGCCCAGACTACGAGCAGTACTTC. It yields the protein CASSLRPDYEQYF.